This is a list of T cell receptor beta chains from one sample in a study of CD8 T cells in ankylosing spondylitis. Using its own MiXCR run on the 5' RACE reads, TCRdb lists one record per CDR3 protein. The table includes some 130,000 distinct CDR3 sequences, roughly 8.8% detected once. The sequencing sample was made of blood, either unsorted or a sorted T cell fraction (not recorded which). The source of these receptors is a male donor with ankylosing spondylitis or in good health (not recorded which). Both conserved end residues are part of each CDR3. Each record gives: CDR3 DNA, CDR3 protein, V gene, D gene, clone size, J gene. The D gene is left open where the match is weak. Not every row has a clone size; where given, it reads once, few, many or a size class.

CDR3 DNA: TGTGCCAGCAGCTTAAACCCACTCCTTTTCACCGGGGAGCTGTTTTTT
CDR3 protein: CASSLNPLLFTGELFF
V gene: TRBV7-2
D gene: NA
clone size: many
J gene: TRBJ2-2

CDR3 DNA: TGCGCCAGCAGCTTAGGACCAAAGGCCGATGAGCAGTTCTTC
CDR3 protein: CASSLGPKADEQFF
V gene: TRBV5-1
D gene: NA
clone size: NA
J gene: TRBJ2-1

CDR3 DNA: TGTGCCATCACCGACGGTATGGCTGCCTACGAGCAGTACTTC
CDR3 protein: CAITDGMAAYEQYF
V gene: TRBV10-3
D gene: NA
clone size: NA
J gene: TRBJ2-7

CDR3 DNA: TGCGCCAGCAGCGCGGGACAGGGTGGCACCGGGGAGCTGTTTTTT
CDR3 protein: CASSAGQGGTGELFF
V gene: TRBV5-1
D gene: TRBD1
clone size: many
J gene: TRBJ2-2

CDR3 DNA: TGCGCCAGCAGTTTGACAGAAGAGACCCAGTACTTC
CDR3 protein: CASSLTEETQYF
V gene: TRBV5-1
D gene: NA
clone size: NA
J gene: TRBJ2-5

CDR3 DNA: TGTGCCAGCAACCAGGGGGGGAGGCAGTACTTC
CDR3 protein: CASNQGGRQYF
V gene: TRBV6-2/TRBV6-3
D gene: NA
clone size: few
J gene: TRBJ2-7

CDR3 DNA: TGCGCCAGCAGCAAAGGGACTAGCGGGAGTTTTAGGGGGGAGACCCAGTACTTC
CDR3 protein: CASSKGTSGSFRGETQYF
V gene: TRBV5-1
D gene: TRBD2
clone size: many
J gene: TRBJ2-5

CDR3 DNA: TGCGCCAGCAGCTTGGAGCTAGTAGAGACCCAGTACTTC
CDR3 protein: CASSLELVETQYF
V gene: TRBV5-1
D gene: NA
clone size: many
J gene: TRBJ2-5

CDR3 DNA: TGTGCCACCCGGGTCGGAGGACTAGCGGGAGACGAGACCCAGTACTTC
CDR3 protein: CATRVGGLAGDETQYF
V gene: TRBV2
D gene: TRBD2
clone size: NA
J gene: TRBJ2-5

CDR3 DNA: TGTGCCAGCAGCTTAAATAAGGGGACAGGGCCCAATGAGCAGTTCTTC
CDR3 protein: CASSLNKGTGPNEQFF
V gene: TRBV7-3
D gene: TRBD1
clone size: many
J gene: TRBJ2-1

CDR3 DNA: TGCGCCAGCACCTTCGGGGCGAGTGAGACAATTGAGCAGTTCTTC
CDR3 protein: CASTFGASETIEQFF
V gene: TRBV5-1
D gene: NA
clone size: many
J gene: TRBJ2-1

CDR3 DNA: TGTGCCAGCAGCCGAGTAGCGGGAGGGCCGTGGGAGCAGTTCTTC
CDR3 protein: CASSRVAGGPWEQFF
V gene: TRBV4-2
D gene: TRBD2
clone size: NA
J gene: TRBJ2-1

CDR3 DNA: TGTGCCAGCAGCTTAGCGCTTTCTGGGACTAGCGGGGCCCGACAGTATTTT
CDR3 protein: CASSLALSGTSGARQYF
V gene: TRBV7-2
D gene: TRBD2
clone size: NA
J gene: TRBJ2-3

CDR3 DNA: TGTGCCAGCAGTTTCATCGAGGGACAGCCCCAGCATTTT
CDR3 protein: CASSFIEGQPQHF
V gene: TRBV28
D gene: NA
clone size: many
J gene: TRBJ1-5

CDR3 DNA: TGCAGTGCTCCCGGGAGCCAAGAGACCCAGTACTTC
CDR3 protein: CSAPGSQETQYF
V gene: TRBV20-1
D gene: NA
clone size: NA
J gene: TRBJ2-5

CDR3 DNA: TGCAGTACACAAGCTAGCGGGAGGGCCTCAGAGACCCAGTACTTC
CDR3 protein: CSTQASGRASETQYF
V gene: TRBV20-1
D gene: TRBD2
clone size: few
J gene: TRBJ2-5

CDR3 DNA: TGTGCCAGCAGTTCGGTGCTCACAGATACGCAGTATTTT
CDR3 protein: CASSSVLTDTQYF
V gene: TRBV12-3/TRBV12-4
D gene: NA
clone size: many
J gene: TRBJ2-3

CDR3 DNA: TGCGCCAGCAGCGGGGGAACGGGGTCATACACCGGGGAGCTGTTTTTT
CDR3 protein: CASSGGTGSYTGELFF
V gene: TRBV5-1
D gene: NA
clone size: NA
J gene: TRBJ2-2

CDR3 DNA: TGTGCCAGCAGCTTACCGCAGGGCTTCACTCCCAGATATTTT
CDR3 protein: CASSLPQGFTPRYF
V gene: TRBV7-2
D gene: NA
clone size: NA
J gene: TRBJ1-3

CDR3 DNA: TGTGCCATCAGTGAGTCGTTCGACTACGAGCAGTACTTC
CDR3 protein: CAISESFDYEQYF
V gene: TRBV10-3
D gene: NA
clone size: many
J gene: TRBJ2-7

CDR3 DNA: TGCAGCGTTGTGACTAAGGAGCAGTACTTC
CDR3 protein: CSVVTKEQYF
V gene: TRBV29-1
D gene: NA
clone size: many
J gene: TRBJ2-7

CDR3 DNA: TGTGCCAGCAGGTGGGACGAGGCTAAGTATGAGCAGTTCTTC
CDR3 protein: CASRWDEAKYEQFF
V gene: TRBV6-1
D gene: NA
clone size: NA
J gene: TRBJ2-1

CDR3 DNA: TGTGCCAGCAGTTTTAAAGAGACCCAGTACTTC
CDR3 protein: CASSFKETQYF
V gene: TRBV28
D gene: NA
clone size: many
J gene: TRBJ2-5

CDR3 DNA: TGTGCCAGCAGGAAGGACAGGATTCAAGAGACCCAGTACTTC
CDR3 protein: CASRKDRIQETQYF
V gene: TRBV7-2
D gene: TRBD1
clone size: NA
J gene: TRBJ2-5

CDR3 DNA: TGCGCCAGCAGCTTGGGGGGACTAGCGCTTCCTCACAATGAGCAGTTCTTC
CDR3 protein: CASSLGGLALPHNEQFF
V gene: TRBV5-1
D gene: TRBD2
clone size: many
J gene: TRBJ2-1

CDR3 DNA: TGTGCCAGCAGCCCAACTCGACAGGGATGGGGCGAGCAGTACTTC
CDR3 protein: CASSPTRQGWGEQYF
V gene: TRBV28
D gene: TRBD1
clone size: many
J gene: TRBJ2-7

CDR3 DNA: TGTGCCAGCAGCCCCGAACACAGACGGGATACTTTCTTT
CDR3 protein: CASSPEHRRDTFF
V gene: TRBV6-1
D gene: NA
clone size: many
J gene: TRBJ1-1